The entry below gives a single T cell receptor (beta chain) sequence along with its context. Its cognate antigen is unknown. Unique molecular identifiers were built into the TCRbeta library. In TCRdb, the PCR reads were re-called with MiXCR into one record per CDR3 protein. The sample holds hundreds of thousands of distinct CDR3 sequences, around 12% seen once. These data belong to a study of T-cell reconstitution after alpha-beta-depleted transplantation in children. The study's findings and limits: Approximately two months post-transplant, alpha-beta T cells reportedly originated from several hundred expanded graft clones. At day 60, the high TCRbeta diversity found in some patients originated from recipient T cells and thymic progenitors that had survived. A year post-transplant, T-cell counts and diversity derived mostly from newly produced T cells.

This specimen was PBMCs, taken before TCRalphabeta/CD19-depleted stem cell transplant. The TCR originated in a girl aged 2-15 years with congenital amegakaryocytic thrombocytopenia, due to receive a stem cell transplant.

The CDR3 DNA reads TGTGCCATCAGTGAGTCCGGGACAGGCGAGGGCCACGAGCAGTACTTC. This encodes CAISESGTGEGHEQYF. The chain employs TRBV10-3 and TRBJ2-7; the match to TRBD1 covers 8 bases. CDR3 length equals 16 residues. The germline V gene encodes CDR1 ENHRY and CDR2 SYGVKD. The V and J ends lost 0 bases and 5 bases, in that order; junction bases with no gene match: 9.